This TCR beta chain derives from a study of blood T cell repertoires in COVID-19. Sequencing used immunoSEQ multiplex PCR; TCRdb keeps in-frame clones, though not all of them. The repertoire includes approximately 98,000 clones, 82% of them detected once, and approximately 20% sits in the top ten. Sequencing was carried out using peripheral blood. This clonotype was obtained from a man older than 75 with acute or convalescent COVID-19.

The CDR3 sequence is CASSLLIGDYGYTF. The CDR3 bases are TGTGCCAGCAGCTTGCTTATAGGGGATTATGGCTACACCTTC. The rearrangement joins TRBV5-5 to TRBJ1-2; tentatively, D is TRBD1 (5 bases). Between the trimmed V and J ends, which lost 1 base and 5 bases, there was a span of 12 bases. Germline lookup yields CDR1 SGHKS and CDR2 YYEKEE (reference sequence). This CDR3 is 14 amino acids long. Full variable domain (outside the CDR3, taken from reference TRBV5-5 and TRBJ1-2): DAGVTQSPTHLIKTRGQQVTLRCSPISGHKSVSWYQQVLGQGPQFIFQYYEKEERGRGNFPDRFSARQFPNYSSELNVNALLLGDSALYLCASSLLIGDYGYTFGSGTRLTVV.